The TCR beta chain described here comes from a study of blood T cell repertoires in COVID-19. Across the study: Whether acute or convalescent, the COVID-19 samples came from the United States, Italy and Spain. Sample material is recorded as cDNA or gDNA derived from T cells, B-cell-depleted T cells, or PBMCs.

Authors' processing steps: The assay estimated nucleated cells by amplifying reference gene primers. The method was immunoSEQ multiplex PCR; TCRdb's version includes in-frame clones alone and lacks a portion of them. V, J and clone size are those of that table, while D and trimming were read from the DNA. The sample lists 250,000 to 350,000 clones; 80% to 85% were seen once. The Seattle patients joined while their infection was active and were tracked longitudinally afterward. CDR3 length: 15 residues. The germline V gene encodes CDR1 SGHTA and CDR2 FQGNSA. V was pared by 5 bases and J by 4 bases, with 6 bases of the junction left unmatched.

The sample consisted of peripheral blood. This TCR came from a person between 65 and 79 years old with COVID-19, enrolled during active disease. V usage is TRBV7-2 and J usage is TRBJ2-3; 10 bases line up with TRBD2. The CDR3 sequence: CASSPLAGDPDTQYF. CDR3 DNA: TGTGCCAGCAGCCCGCTAGCGGGGGATCCAGATACGCAGTATTTT.